These 30 T cell receptor beta chains originate from one sample sequenced in a study of blood T cell repertoires in COVID-19. Clones were sequenced by immunoSEQ multiplex PCR, and TCRdb holds only the in-frame ones, with some missing. This sample has a few hundred thousand clones, with roughly 88% found just once. Sequencing used peripheral blood. Receptor source: a woman in her seventies with COVID-19, enrolled during active disease.

The gene calls are TRBV2 and TRBJ1-1; 9 bases align to TRBD1. V trimming: 4 bases; J trimming: 5 bases; junction bases outside the gene matches: 11. Looked up from germline, CDR1 is SNHLY and CDR2 is FYNNEI. The CDR3 totals 16 residues. The CDR3 DNA reads as TGTGCCAGCAGTGTGGGACAGGGCTATTTCGAGACTGAAGCTTTCTTT. Translation: CASSVGQGYFETEAFF.

This chain joins TRBV6-1 and TRBJ1-5; TRBD1 is a possible D gene (6 bases). Germline CDR1 is MNHNS and CDR2 is SASEGT. Trimming pared 3 bases from V and 6 bases from J, leaving 15 bases between. This CDR3 comprises 15 residues. Here the CDR3 reads CASSEDPGVPQPQHF. The CDR3 DNA is TGTGCCAGCAGTGAGGACCCAGGGGTTCCTCAGCCCCAGCATTTT.

V and J are TRBV6-6 and TRBJ1-5; D might be TRBD1 (5 bases). The CDR3 sequence is 16 residues long. V lost 0 bases to trimming and J lost 3 bases, with 12 bases between them. CDR1 is MNHNY and CDR2 is SVGAGI in the germline V gene (reference sequence). The CDR3 loop reads CASSYSTVSVNQPQHF. CDR3 nucleotides: TGTGCCAGCAGTTACTCGACAGTTTCTGTCAATCAGCCCCAGCATTTT.

The chain carries TRBV20-1 and TRBJ2-1; 9 bases agree with TRBD2. CDR1 and CDR2 (germline): DFQATT, SNEGSKA (reference sequence). This CDR3 is 14 amino acids long. V shed 3 bases and J 7 bases; nucleotides not matched to a gene: 7. The CDR3 is CSASSGLARNEQFF. The CDR3 nucleotides are TGCAGTGCTAGTTCGGGACTAGCCAGGAATGAGCAGTTCTTC.

The genes are TRBV3-1 (or the pseudogene TRBV3-2) and TRBJ2-3; 8 bases align to TRBD1. The CDR3 has 15 amino acids. The germline V gene encodes CDR1 LGHDT and CDR2 YNNKEL (reference sequence). V lost 2 bases to trimming and J lost 2 bases; unmatched junction nucleotides: 3. Here the CDR3 DNA reads TGTGCCAGCAGCCAAAGGACAGGGTCCACAGATACGCAGTATTTT. As protein: CASSQRTGSTDTQYF.

The gene calls are TRBV5-6 and TRBJ2-3; TRBD2 aligns across 9 bases. Trimming took 4 bases from V and 9 from J; bases not matched to a gene: 18. In germline, CDR1 is SGHDT, CDR2 YYEEEE. The CDR3 extends over 17 amino acids. CDR3 amino acids: CASSRVTRAGGPPTQYF. In DNA form, the CDR3 reads TGTGCCAGCAGCCGAGTCACTCGGGCGGGAGGGCCCCCCACGCAGTATTTT. The full variable domain, rest sourced from reference TRBV5-6 and TRBJ2-3, is DAGVTQSPTHLIKTRGQQVTLRCSPKSGHDTVSWYQQALGQGPQFIFQYYEEEERQRGNFPDRFSGHQFPNYSSELNVNALLLGDSALYLCASSRVTRAGGPPTQYFGPGTRLTVL.

This clone has more than one count but fewer than ten. The V call is TRBV18, the J call TRBJ2-1; 8 nucleotides align to TRBD1. CDR3 size: 16 residues. CDR1 KGHSH and CDR2 LQKENI come from the germline V gene. V was pared by 4 bases and J by 2 bases, with 7 bases of the junction left unmatched. The CDR3 spells CASSLQGAWAYNEQFF. In DNA, the CDR3 is TGTGCCAGCTCACTGCAGGGGGCGTGGGCCTACAATGAGCAGTTCTTC.

The V gene is TRBV18, the J gene TRBJ2-3, with TRBD2 matching 8 bases. V shed 3 bases, J shed 4 bases, and the junction held 3 bases outside the gene matches. CDR3 length: 14 residues. Germline CDR1 and CDR2: KGHSH and LQKENI. CDR3 amino acids: CASSPPGLADTQYF. The CDR3 region has the DNA TGTGCCAGCTCACCGCCGGGACTAGCAGATACGCAGTATTTT.

This clone appeared once. J is TRBJ2-3 and V is TRBV7-2; tentatively, D is TRBD1 (6 bases). Germline lookup yields CDR1 SGHTA and CDR2 FQGNSA. The CDR3 contains 16 residues. V gave up 2 bases and J gave up 4 bases, with 16 bases separating them. The CDR3 DNA follows: TGTGCCAGCAGCTTACGACTGGGCAGGGGCCCAGATACGCAGTATTTT. Translated: CASSLRLGRGPDTQYF. Full variable domain (remainder filled in from reference TRBV7-2 and TRBJ2-3): GAGVSQSPSNKVTEKGKDVELRCDPISGHTALYWYRQSLGQGLEFLIYFQGNSAPDKSGLPSDRFSAERTGGSVSTLTIQRTQQEDSAVYLCASSLRLGRGPDTQYFGPGTRLTVL.

Concerning this clone itself: The same CDR3 can be traced to other DNA sequences in this sample. This chain connects TRBV5-1 to TRBJ2-1, with D tentatively TRBD2 (5 bases). Germline V lookup: CDR1 SGHRS, CDR2 YFSETQ. This CDR3 region has 14 residues. The V and J ends lost 0 bases and 4 bases respectively, with 8 bases between them. In nucleotides, the CDR3 is TGCGCCAGCAGCTTGGGTGGAGGATACAATGAGCAGTTCTTC. Protein sequence: CASSLGGGYNEQFF.

This chain joins TRBV2 and TRBJ2-2, with D possibly TRBD2 on 5 matching bases. The CDR3 extends over 13 amino acids. Trimming removed 8 bases at V and 2 bases at J, with 9 bases between. Per the germline V gene, CDR1 is SNHLY and CDR2 is FYNNEI. CDR3 coding DNA: TGTGCCAGCGCTAGCCTAAACACCGGGGAGCTGTTTTTT. It specifies CASASLNTGELFF.

The chain uses TRBV11-2 and TRBJ1-4, with 9 bases that match TRBD1. Trimming at V came to 5 bases and at J to 8 bases, leaving 9 bases not matched to a gene. This CDR3 comprises 15 residues. CDR1 and CDR2 from the germline V gene are SGHAT and FQNNGV. The CDR3 nucleotides read TGTGCCAGCAGCCCAAACCGGGACAGGGTGGAAAAACTGTTTTTT. It yields the protein CASSPNRDRVEKLFF.

The chain is built from TRBV5-6 and TRBJ2-1; 9 nucleotides line up with TRBD1. This CDR3 contains 15 residues. Germline-derived CDR1 and CDR2 are SGHDT and YYEEEE. Unmatched junction bases numbered 8, after V lost 4 bases and J lost 6 bases. This CDR3 reads CASSQRTGVSNEQFF. The CDR3 bases are TGTGCCAGCAGCCAACGGACAGGGGTTAGCAATGAGCAGTTCTTC.

This chain joins TRBV7-3 and TRBJ1-1, with a weak D call TRBD1 (6 bases). The CDR3 consists of 16 residues. Germline CDR1 reads SGHTA; CDR2 reads FQGTGA. V was clipped by 5 bases and J by 4 bases, with 20 bases between them. The CDR3 loop is CASSLRTATTGTEAFF. The CDR3 DNA reads TGTGCCAGCAGCCTTAGGACAGCCACGACAGGCACTGAAGCTTTCTTT.

In its sample, this clone was seen once. This chain connects TRBV7-3 to TRBJ2-7; TRBD2 matches at 9 bases. The CDR3 extends over 14 amino acids. The J segment lost 2 bases and the V segment lost 4 bases, leaving 3 bases of the junction unmatched. From germline, CDR1 is SGHTA and CDR2 FQGTGA. CDR3 sequence: CASSSLAGPYEQYF. The CDR3 coding sequence is TGTGCCAGCAGCTCGCTAGCGGGACCCTACGAGCAGTACTTC.

This chain joins TRBV6-2 or TRBV6-3 and TRBJ1-2, with D possibly being TRBD1 (5 bases). V was cut by 5 bases and J by 2 bases, with 6 bases left in between. From germline, CDR1 is MNHEY and CDR2 SVGEGT. The CDR3 runs 12 residues. CDR3 sequence (DNA): TGTGCCAGCAGTGCAGGGAACTATGGCTACACCTTC. Its translation: CASSAGNYGYTF.

The V and J genes are TRBV2 and TRBJ2-2; D is perhaps TRBD2 (6 bases). The germline V gene encodes CDR1 SNHLY and CDR2 FYNNEI. There are 16 residues in the CDR3. Deletions cut 7 bases from V and 5 bases from J, with 20 bases between. Written as DNA, the CDR3 is TGTGCCAGCAAGAAATGGCGGGAAACTAAAACCGGGGAGCTGTTTTTT. Its protein is CASKKWRETKTGELFF.

This chain connects TRBV9 to TRBJ2-5; no clear D gene. The CDR3 consists of 11 residues. Trimming took off 3 bases at V and 2 bases at J, with 2 bases between the two ends. The germline V gene has CDR1 SGDLS and CDR2 YYNGEE. CDR3 nucleotides: TGTGCCAGCAGCGCTCAAGAGACCCAGTACTTC. This encodes CASSAQETQYF.

J is TRBJ2-3 and V is TRBV4-3; D possibly corresponds to TRBD2 (6 bases). Trimming cost V 0 bases and J 2 bases, with 15 bases left between them. Per germline, CDR1 LGHNA and CDR2 YSLEER. The length of the CDR3 is 17 residues. CDR3 in DNA: TGCGCCAGCAGCCAAGATTCGGCCCCGGGACTCACAGATACGCAGTATTTT. This translates into CASSQDSAPGLTDTQYF.

CDR3 bases: TGCAGCGCCACCAGGACTAGCGGGAATGAGCAGTTCTTC. Translation: CSATRTSGNEQFF. The V gene is TRBV29-1, the J gene TRBJ2-1, with 11 bases fitting TRBD2. The CDR3 covers 13 residues. Looked up from germline, CDR1 is SQVTM and CDR2 is ANQGSEA. The ends lost 7 bases at V and 7 bases at J; junction bases unmatched: 6.

This rearrangement joins TRBV12-5 to TRBJ2-1, with 7 bases that match TRBD1. Unmatched junction bases numbered 7, after V lost 7 bases and J lost 4 bases. Germline V lookup: CDR1 LGHNT, CDR2 FRNRAP. This CDR3 contains 14 residues. CDR3 sequence (DNA): TGTGCTAGTGCCTCTTTCAGGGGGTACAATGAGCAGTTCTTC. Its translation: CASASFRGYNEQFF.

The chain has TRBV6-5 and TRBJ1-5; D call uncertain. Germline lookup yields CDR1 MNHEY and CDR2 SVGAGI. Deletions cut 5 bases from V and 3 bases from J, with 8 bases between. The CDR3 covers 13 residues. For the CDR3, the DNA is TGTGCCAGCAGTCGAACAGTCAATCAGCCCCAGCATTTT. Protein sequence: CASSRTVNQPQHF.

V and J are TRBV28 and TRBJ1-3; 10 nucleotides match TRBD1. CDR3 size: 14 residues. Trimming removed 4 bases from V and 8 bases from J; junction bases left unmatched: 5. Germline CDR1 is MDHEN and CDR2 is SYDVKM. This CDR3 is CASSYRDRGYTIYF. Here the CDR3 DNA reads TGTGCCAGCAGTTACCGGGACAGGGGATACACCATATATTTT.

This chain connects TRBV7-8 to TRBJ1-1, with D possibly being TRBD1 (5 bases). The germline V and J ends were trimmed by 4 bases and 5 bases, with 17 bases remaining between them. The CDR3 has 15 amino acids. Germline CDR1 reads SGHVS; CDR2 reads FQNEAQ. CDR3: CASSSKDQGWTEAFF. The CDR3 DNA follows: TGTGCCAGCAGCTCTAAAGACCAGGGTTGGACTGAAGCTTTCTTT.

The V gene is TRBV6-4, the J gene TRBJ1-1; D is uncertain. The CDR3 length is 13 residues. The germline V and J ends were trimmed by 3 bases and 8 bases, with 13 bases remaining between them. Germline values: CDR1 MRHNA, CDR2 SNTAGT. Here the CDR3 reads CASSENAQAEAFF. DNA for the CDR3: TGTGCCAGCAGTGAGAACGCCCAGGCGGAAGCTTTCTTT.

The chain links TRBV12-5 to TRBJ2-1; D is perhaps TRBD1 (6 bases). Germline V gene sequence: CDR1 LGHNT, CDR2 FRNRAP. V gave up 6 bases and J gave up 0 bases, with 9 bases separating them. This CDR3 is 14 amino acids long. For the CDR3, the DNA is TGTGCTAGTGGCCTAGGGGGCTCCTACAATGAGCAGTTCTTC. Amino acid sequence: CASGLGGSYNEQFF. The full variable domain, rest sourced from reference TRBV12-5 and TRBJ2-1, is DARVTQTPRHKVTEMGQEVTMRCQPILGHNTVFWYRQTMMQGLELLAYFRNRAPLDDSGMPKDRFSAEMPDATLATLKIQPSEPRDSAVYFCASGLGGSYNEQFFGPGTRLTVL.

CDR3 coding DNA: TGTGCCAGCAGTCCCAAGAGGAGAACAACGGAGACCCAGTACTTC. Protein product: CASSPKRRTTETQYF. V usage is TRBV5-4 and J usage is TRBJ2-5; D unresolved. Germline V CDR1 and CDR2: SGHNT, YYREEE (reference sequence). Trimming cost V 5 bases and J 5 bases, with 19 bases left between them. This CDR3 has 15 residues.

The J gene is TRBJ2-7, the V gene TRBV11-2, with TRBD2 as a possible D gene (6 bases). Germline CDR1 reads SGHAT; CDR2 reads FQNNGV. The CDR3 is made up of 18 amino acids. V was pared by 4 bases and J by 2 bases, with 24 bases between. The CDR3 coding sequence is TGTGCCAGCAGCTACCGCCGGCTATCGGGGGATAGGGCCTACGAGCAGTACTTC. Amino acids: CASSYRRLSGDRAYEQYF.

The table lists this clone with a count of one. The V gene is TRBV12-3 or TRBV12-4, the J gene TRBJ2-7; tentatively, D is TRBD1 (7 bases). Trimming took off 6 bases at V and 6 bases at J, with 15 bases between the two ends. CDR3 length: 13 residues. The CDR3 spells CASRPPGGSEQYF. Written as DNA, the CDR3 is TGTGCCAGCAGGCCCCCAGGGGGGAGCGAGCAGTACTTC.

This clone has just one count. V gene TRBV7-2 combines with J gene TRBJ2-7; possible D gene TRBD2, 6 bases. There are 18 residues in the CDR3. Per the germline V gene, CDR1 is SGHTA and CDR2 is FQGNSA. Trimming stripped 4 bases from V and 4 bases from J, with 26 bases between. The CDR3 spells CASSSHPSGPVSVYEQYF. The DNA of the CDR3 is TGTGCCAGCAGCTCACATCCCAGCGGGCCCGTCTCCGTTTACGAGCAGTACTTC.